These 26 T cell receptor beta chains originate from one sample sequenced in a study of cytomegalovirus exposure and HLA in healthy donors. In the PCR, 60 Vbeta and 13 Jbeta primers were used. Sequencing used immunoSEQ multiplex PCR; TCRdb keeps in-frame clones, though not all of them. The data hold over 150,000 clones, with approximately 80% observed a single time. Specimen: PBMCs. The receptors come from a middle-aged woman in good health and CMV-seronegative.

The V call is TRBV5-1, the J call TRBJ2-7; 9 positions match TRBD1. There are 13 residues in the CDR3. In germline, CDR1 is SGHRS, CDR2 YFSETQ. V dropped 0 bases and J dropped 6; count of bases not matched to a gene: 1. The CDR3 reads CASSLEDRGEQYF. As DNA, the CDR3 is TGCGCCAGCAGCTTGGAGGACAGGGGCGAGCAGTACTTC.

This clone is a singleton in its sample. This chain links TRBV6-1 with TRBJ1-3, with D maybe TRBD1 (6 bases). Trimming took 4 bases from V and 0 from J, leaving 16 bases between them. The CDR3 runs 17 residues. Per germline, CDR1 MNHNS and CDR2 SASEGT. The CDR3: CASSVTGTRSSGNTIYF. CDR3 nucleotide sequence: TGTGCCAGCAGTGTCACAGGGACCCGTAGCTCTGGAAACACCATATATTTT.

The rearrangement links TRBV7-9 to TRBJ1-1, with TRBD1 matching over 10 bases. The CDR3 is made up of 16 amino acids. In germline, CDR1 is SEHNR, CDR2 FQNEAQ (reference sequence). The junction had 9 bases not matched to a gene; V was cut back by 5 bases and J by 3 bases. The CDR3 DNA reads TGTGCCAGCAGCACGACAGGGGGCGCGCTGGACACTGAAGCTTTCTTT. Translating it yields CASSTTGGALDTEAFF.

This clone was recorded only once. V gene TRBV6-4 combines with J gene TRBJ1-2; 12 bases line up with TRBD1. Germline V gene sequence: CDR1 MRHNA, CDR2 SNTAGT. The CDR3 sequence is 15 residues long. Trimming removed 4 bases from V and 8 bases from J; junction bases left unmatched: 8. CDR3 protein: CASSAGTGGWSGYTF. In DNA form, the CDR3 reads TGTGCCAGCAGTGCGGGGACAGGGGGCTGGTCGGGCTACACCTTC.

This clone was counted once. CDR3 in amino acids: CASSPWTSGNTDTQYF. The DNA of the CDR3 is TGTGCCAGCAGCCCCTGGACTAGCGGGAACACAGATACGCAGTATTTT. The chain is built from TRBV7-9 and TRBJ2-3; 12 nucleotides align to TRBD2. Germline V lookup: CDR1 SEHNR, CDR2 FQNEAQ (reference sequence). V gave up 5 bases and J gave up 2 bases; unmatched junction bases: 5. This CDR3 contains 16 residues.

CDR3 residues: CASSFSFGTGQETQYF. CDR3 nucleotide sequence: TGTGCCAGCAGCTTTAGTTTCGGGACAGGCCAAGAGACCCAGTACTTC. The chain joins TRBV7-9 to TRBJ2-5; TRBD1 matches at 8 bases. This CDR3 comprises 16 residues. V shed 3 bases, J shed 1 base, and the junction held 7 bases outside the gene matches. The germline V gene encodes CDR1 SEHNR and CDR2 FQNEAQ (reference sequence).

The chain employs TRBV7-9 and TRBJ1-3; 8 bases line up with TRBD1. CDR1 and CDR2 from the germline V gene are SEHNR and FQNEAQ (reference sequence). This CDR3 is 15 amino acids long. Unmatched junction bases numbered 3, after V lost 5 bases and J lost 0 bases. The CDR3 nucleotides read TGTGCCAGCAGCCAGGGGGCAGGCTCTGGAAACACCATATATTTT. Translation: CASSQGAGSGNTIYF.

This rearrangement joins TRBV5-6 to TRBJ2-5; 9 bases line up with TRBD2. CDR1 and CDR2 (germline): SGHDT, YYEEEE. CDR3 length: 17 residues. Germline trimming cut 3 bases from V and 3 bases from J; bases unmatched to any gene: 12. Here the CDR3 reads CASSSTQVAGEKETQYF. CDR3 nucleotides: TGTGCCAGCAGCTCGACCCAGGTAGCGGGGGAGAAAGAGACCCAGTACTTC.

The chain carries TRBV11-2 and TRBJ2-1; possibly TRBD2 for D (7 bases). CDR1 SGHAT and CDR2 FQNNGV come from the germline V gene. The CDR3 has 16 amino acids. V lost 2 bases, J lost 8 bases, and 19 bases lay in between. The CDR3, as DNA: TGTGCCAGCAGCTTAAGGTCTCTTAAGGGGGGGGATGAGCAGTTCTTC. Translated, it gives CASSLRSLKGGDEQFF.

CDR3 sequence (DNA): TGTGCCAGCAGTGTGGCTGCAGGGGGCGAAACCGGGGAGCTGTTTTTT. It yields the protein CASSVAAGGETGELFF. V is TRBV6-1 and J is TRBJ2-2; 8 bases align to TRBD1. Trimming removed 4 bases from V and 5 bases from J; junction bases left unmatched: 9. This CDR3 is 16 amino acids long. The germline gives CDR1 MNHNS, CDR2 SASEGT.

This chain uses TRBV2 with TRBJ1-4, with a possible D match to TRBD1 (5 bases). Trimming shortened V by 6 bases and J by 7 bases, and 15 bases separated the two germline ends. The CDR3 spans 14 residues. From germline, CDR1 is SNHLY and CDR2 FYNNEI. CDR3 bases: TGTGCCAGCAGCGTATGGGGCGCGAGTGAAAAACTGTTTTTT. It specifies CASSVWGASEKLFF.

The J gene is TRBJ1-3, the V gene TRBV2; D possibly corresponds to TRBD1 (6 bases). The V end was cut by 8 bases, the J end by 1 base, with 15 bases between. The germline V gene encodes CDR1 SNHLY and CDR2 FYNNEI. There are 15 residues in the CDR3. This chain's CDR3 is CASRDGTGSGNTIYF. CDR3 in DNA: TGTGCCAGCCGAGACGGAACAGGGTCTGGAAACACCATATATTTT.

The chain combines TRBV25-1 with TRBJ1-6, with D unclear. The CDR3 loop spans 16 amino acids. Germline V lookup: CDR1 MGHDK, CDR2 SYGVNS. Trimming removed 1 base at V and 8 bases at J, with 15 bases between. CDR3 sequence (DNA): TGTGCCAGCAGTGAATTCGTCGGCCCACGGGATTCACCCCTCCACTTT. As protein: CASSEFVGPRDSPLHF.

The CDR3 region has the DNA TGTGCCAGCAGCTTGGGGGGTTTACGGGCCAACGTCCTGACTTTC. Translated: CASSLGGLRANVLTF. The chain joins TRBV7-9 to TRBJ2-6, with D possibly being TRBD2 (6 bases). Trimming took off 3 bases at V and 5 bases at J, with 11 bases between the two ends. There are 15 residues in the CDR3. CDR1 is SEHNR and CDR2 is FQNEAQ in the germline V gene (reference sequence). Looking up the rest from reference TRBV7-9 and TRBJ2-6 gives the full variable domain: DTGVSQNPRHKITKRGQNVTFRCDPISEHNRLYWYRQTLGQGPEFLTYFQNEAQLEKSRLLSDRFSAERPKGSFSTLEIQRTEQGDSAMYLCASSLGGLRANVLTFGAGSRLTVL.

The chain combines TRBV6-1 with TRBJ1-4; 8 nucleotides match TRBD1. This CDR3 is 18 amino acids long. V dropped 4 bases and J dropped 3; count of bases not matched to a gene: 13. Germline V gives CDR1 MNHNS, CDR2 SASEGT. CDR3 sequence reads: CASSGYRGARVANEKLFF. DNA for the CDR3: TGTGCCAGCAGTGGTTACAGGGGGGCGCGGGTTGCTAATGAAAAACTGTTTTTT.

The rearrangement uses TRBV5-4 and TRBJ1-1, with 7 bases lining up with TRBD1. The germline V gene encodes CDR1 SGHNT and CDR2 YYREEE (reference sequence). With 4 bases clipped from V and 1 base from J, the junction kept 10 bases outside the gene matches. The CDR3 totals 16 residues. In nucleotides, the CDR3 is TGTGCCAGCAGCCGTAGCCTCAGGGGGAAGAACACTGAAGCTTTCTTT. This sequence encodes CASSRSLRGKNTEAFF.

The rearrangement uses TRBV4-1 and TRBJ1-1; D ambiguous. Germline values: CDR1 MGHRA, CDR2 YSYEKL. This CDR3 region has 12 residues. V was clipped by 3 bases and J by 1 base, with 3 bases between them. The CDR3 sequence is CASSQRNTEAFF. CDR3 coding DNA: TGCGCCAGCAGCCAGAGGAACACTGAAGCTTTCTTT.

This clone was counted a single time. The chain couples TRBV10-3 to TRBJ2-5; 10 nucleotides agree with TRBD2. This CDR3 is built from 16 residues. From germline, CDR1 is ENHRY and CDR2 SYGVKD. J gave up 5 bases and V 5 bases, and 11 bases lay outside the gene matches. The CDR3 coding sequence is TGTGCCATCAGTTCAGCGGGGGGGATCGTTATGGAGACCCAGTACTTC. This codes for CAISSAGGIVMETQYF.

V and J are TRBV2 and TRBJ1-1, with TRBD1 matching over 9 bases. Germline V gene data show CDR1 as SNHLY and CDR2 as FYNNEI. V shed 2 bases, J shed 4 bases, and the junction held 2 bases outside the gene matches. The CDR3 has 14 amino acids. Here the CDR3 reads CASSERTGATEAFF. The CDR3 bases are TGTGCCAGCAGTGAAAGGACAGGGGCCACTGAAGCTTTCTTT.

This clone was picked up one time. The sample carries other DNA sequences with the same CDR3. The V and J genes are TRBV7-9 and TRBJ2-5, with D perhaps matching TRBD2 (6 bases). The CDR3 sequence is 13 residues long. Germline loops: CDR1 SEHNR, CDR2 FQNEAQ (reference sequence). Trimming shortened V by 0 bases and J by 5 bases, and 7 bases separated the two germline ends. The CDR3 DNA reads as TGTGCCAGCAGCTTAGCTGCGGGGGAGACCCAGTACTTC. It is translated as CASSLAAGETQYF.

This clone has just one count. The gene calls are TRBV2 and TRBJ1-5, with D possibly being TRBD1 (5 bases). The CDR3 loop spans 13 amino acids. Germline V CDR1 and CDR2: SNHLY, FYNNEI. Trimming pared 7 bases from V and 4 bases from J, leaving 11 bases between. The CDR3: CASNARENQPQHF. As DNA, the CDR3 is TGTGCCAGCAACGCCAGGGAAAATCAGCCCCAGCATTTT.

This rearrangement joins TRBV28 to TRBJ1-2; D gene uncertain. In germline, CDR1 is MDHEN, CDR2 SYDVKM. V lost 6 bases and J lost 4, with 12 bases in between. The CDR3 consists of 13 residues. The chain's CDR3 is CASSPPTFYGYTF. The CDR3 coding sequence is TGTGCCAGCAGCCCCCCGACTTTCTATGGCTACACCTTC.

This rearrangement joins TRBV4-1 to TRBJ2-7; D might be TRBD2 (5 bases). The germline V gene has CDR1 MGHRA and CDR2 YSYEKL. This CDR3 is 13 amino acids long. V lost 4 bases and J lost 5, with 12 bases in between. This chain's CDR3 is CASSRDKRDEQYF. The CDR3 DNA reads TGCGCCAGCAGCCGGGATAAGAGGGACGAGCAGTACTTC.

The chain uses TRBV10-3 and TRBJ2-7; 8 bases are shared with TRBD2. Per germline, CDR1 ENHRY and CDR2 SYGVKD. V trimming: 4 bases; J trimming: 2 bases; junction bases outside the gene matches: 13. CDR3 length: 17 residues. CDR3 DNA sequence: TGTGCCATCAGTGGGGGGGCAAGGAGCGGGAGCACCTACGAGCAGTACTTC. Amino acids: CAISGGARSGSTYEQYF.

The chain recombines TRBV30 with TRBJ1-1; maybe TRBD1 (6 bases). Trimming took 1 base from V and 2 from J, leaving 8 bases between them. The CDR3 consists of 13 residues. In germline, CDR1 is GTSNPN, CDR2 SVGIG (reference sequence). The CDR3 sequence: CAWSGQANTEAFF. The CDR3 DNA follows: TGTGCCTGGAGTGGACAGGCAAACACTGAAGCTTTCTTT. Using reference TRBV30 and TRBJ1-1 for the parts outside the CDR3, the full variable domain is SQTIHQWPATLVQPVGSPLSLECTVEGTSNPNLYWYRQAAGRGLQLLFYSVGIGQISSEVPQNLSASRPQDRQFILSSKKLLLSDSGFYLCAWSGQANTEAFFGQGTRLTVV.

V usage is TRBV5-5 and J usage is TRBJ2-7, with D maybe TRBD1 (6 bases). Between the trimmed V and J ends, which lost 7 bases and 2 bases, there was a span of 13 bases. The germline V gene encodes CDR1 SGHKS and CDR2 YYEKEE (reference sequence). The CDR3 spans 13 residues. CDR3 sequence reads: CASARDIAYEQYF. The CDR3 nucleotides are TGTGCCAGCGCCCGGGACATAGCCTACGAGCAGTACTTC.